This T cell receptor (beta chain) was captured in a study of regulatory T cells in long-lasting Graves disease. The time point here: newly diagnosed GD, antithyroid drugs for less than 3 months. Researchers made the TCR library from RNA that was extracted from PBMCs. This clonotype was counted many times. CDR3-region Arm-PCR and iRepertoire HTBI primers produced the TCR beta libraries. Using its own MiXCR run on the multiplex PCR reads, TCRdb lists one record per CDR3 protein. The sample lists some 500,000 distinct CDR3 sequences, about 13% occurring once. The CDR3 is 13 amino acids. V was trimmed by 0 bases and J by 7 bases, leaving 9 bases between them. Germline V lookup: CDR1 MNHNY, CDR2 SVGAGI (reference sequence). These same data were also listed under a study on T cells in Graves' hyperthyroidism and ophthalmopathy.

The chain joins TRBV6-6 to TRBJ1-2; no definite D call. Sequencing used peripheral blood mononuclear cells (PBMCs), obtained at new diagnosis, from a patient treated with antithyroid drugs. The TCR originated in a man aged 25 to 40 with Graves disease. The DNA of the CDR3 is TGTGCCAGCAGTTACTCGAGCGGATCTGGCTACACCTTC. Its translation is CASSYSSGSGYTF.